Reported below is one T cell receptor beta chain. Its antigen remains unknown. The V gene end was trimmed by 3 bases and the J gene end by 5 bases; junction bases not matched to a gene: 10. The germline V gene has CDR1 SGDLS and CDR2 YYNGEE. The CDR3 runs to 15 residues. The sample belongs to a study of shared clonotypes between healthy human individuals. Once extracted for a subset, genomic DNA was divided evenly among several immunoSEQ plates. Assay: immunoSEQ multiplex PCR; the TCRdb copy retains only in-frame clones and omits some. Altogether around 2.5 million clones are present, 80% to 95% being singletons, with the ten largest covering about 0.34%. Overall study findings and caveats: Sorted-subset samples were not fully sequenced, rarefaction indicated. Shared across four donors were around 5% of the naive CD4 clonotypes. Among donors, the sharing of clonotypes was expected to be influenced by sequencing depth.

The specimen was naive CD4+ T cells from PBMCs. As for subset: CD45RA+ positively selected. This sequence originates from a man aged 18 to 35 in good health. Some clones in this sample may be carry-over from other donors' samples. The chain links TRBV9 to TRBJ2-5; TRBD2 matches 7 bases. The CDR3 loop reads CASSATRGVGETQYF. The CDR3 DNA follows: TGTGCCAGCAGCGCGACCCGGGGGGTCGGGGAGACCCAGTACTTC. The full variable domain, completed using reference TRBV9 and TRBJ2-5, is DSGVTQTPKHLITATGQRVTLRCSPRSGDLSVYWYQQSLDQGLQFLIQYYNGEERAKGNILERFSAQQFPDLHSELNLSSLELGDSALYFCASSATRGVGETQYFGPGTRLLVL.